This is a list of T cell receptor beta chains from one sample in a study of blood T cell repertoires in COVID-19. Generated by immunoSEQ multiplex PCR, the TCRdb table keeps only in-frame clones and is missing some. This sample has over 70,000 clones, with 80% to 90% found just once. The sequenced sample was peripheral blood. The receptor source for this set is a man aged 55 to 70 with COVID-19, enrolled during active disease. The CDR3 runs from the conserved cysteine through the conserved F or W. D genes are given only for firm matches. A clone size is listed for some rows: how often the clone was seen (once, few, many), or a class if it is expanded.

J gene	V gene	D gene	clone size	CDR3 protein	CDR3 DNA
TRBJ2-3	TRBV9	TRBD2	-	CASSVVHGRVTDTQYF	TGTGCCAGCAGCGTAGTTCACGGGAGGGTCACAGATACGCAGTATTTT
TRBJ2-7	TRBV18	TRBD1	once	CASSTGEIYEQYF	TGTGCCAGCTCCACAGGGGAGATCTACGAGCAGTACTTC
TRBJ1-3	TRBV29-1	TRBD1	once	CSASDRSGSGNTIYF	TGCAGCGCGTCGGACAGGAGCGGCTCTGGAAACACCATATATTTT
TRBJ1-1	TRBV6-5	-	-	CASSYDGENTEAFF	TGTGCCAGCAGTTATGACGGGGAGAACACTGAAGCTTTCTTT
TRBJ1-5	TRBV4-1	TRBD1	-	CASSQEVTGDQPQHF	TGCGCCAGCAGCCAAGAAGTGACAGGGGATCAGCCCCAGCATTTT
TRBJ1-2	TRBV28	TRBD1	-	CASSFLDRGLDGYTF	TGTGCCAGCAGTTTTTTGGACAGGGGGCTTGATGGCTACACCTTC
TRBJ2-3	TRBV9	-	-	CASSVVDFPTDTQYF	TGTGCCAGCAGCGTAGTGGACTTTCCCACAGATACGCAGTATTTT
TRBJ2-7	TRBV7-9	TRBD2	few	CASSAIPGTSGRSSYEQYF	TGTGCCAGCAGCGCCATTCCCGGGACTAGCGGGAGAAGCTCCTACGAGCAGTACTTC
TRBJ1-4	TRBV9	TRBD1	-	CASSVTGTVSEKLFF	TGTGCCAGCAGCGTAACCGGGACAGTAAGTGAAAAACTGTTTTTT
TRBJ1-4	TRBV30	TRBD1	-	CAWSPRTGTYEKLFF	TGTGCCTGGAGCCCGAGGACAGGGACCTATGAAAAACTGTTTTTT
TRBJ2-7	TRBV5-1	TRBD2	-	CASSFVAGGPYEQYF	TGCGCCAGCAGCTTCGTAGCGGGAGGGCCATACGAGCAGTACTTC
TRBJ1-5	TRBV19	TRBD1	-	CASSVGQVGNQPQHF	TGTGCCAGTAGTGTCGGACAGGTCGGTAATCAGCCCCAGCATTTT
TRBJ1-4	TRBV6-5	-	-	CASSNGQPRGKLFF	TGTGCCAGCAGCAATGGACAACCACGAGGAAAACTGTTTTTT
TRBJ1-1	TRBV6-5	TRBD1	-	CASSGQGRTEAFF	TGTGCCAGCAGCGGACAGGGGAGGACTGAAGCTTTCTTT
TRBJ2-7	TRBV5-1	-	-	CASSRSTDREAYEQYF	TGCGCCAGCAGCCGGTCCACCGACAGGGAGGCATACGAGCAGTACTTC
TRBJ1-2	TRBV20-1	-	once	CSATGWEGYTF	TGCAGTGCTACCGGGTGGGAGGGCTACACCTTC
TRBJ1-1	TRBV7-6	-	few	CASSLAQGLNTEAFF	TGTGCCAGCAGCTTAGCCCAGGGTCTGAACACTGAAGCTTTCTTT
TRBJ1-4	TRBV11-2	-	-	CASSSSRSGYRTNEKLFF	TGTGCCAGCAGCTCGAGCAGAAGTGGATACAGGACTAATGAAAAACTGTTTTTT
TRBJ2-7	TRBV14	-	-	CASSWDKAYEQYF	TGTGCCAGCAGCTGGGACAAGGCCTACGAGCAGTACTTC
TRBJ2-1	TRBV12-1	-	few	CASSLEGDEQFF	TGTGCCAGCAGCTTGGAAGGAGATGAGCAGTTCTTC
TRBJ2-5	TRBV19	-	-	CASSIGTNSGVETQYF	TGTGCCAGTAGTATTGGTACTAATTCCGGGGTGGAGACCCAGTACTTC
TRBJ2-1	TRBV30	-	-	CAWKASGYNEQFF	TGTGCCTGGAAAGCAAGCGGATACAATGAGCAGTTCTTC
TRBJ2-4	TRBV30	TRBD2	-	CAWSPGGLAKNIQYF	TGTGCCTGGAGTCCGGGGGGACTAGCCAAAAACATTCAGTACTTC
TRBJ2-1	TRBV3-1/TRBV3-2	-	-	CASSPTLSSYNEQFF	TGTGCCAGCAGCCCCACTTTGAGCTCCTACAATGAGCAGTTCTTC
TRBJ2-7	TRBV6-5	-	-	CASSYSFRGAYEQYF	TGTGCCAGCAGTTACTCCTTCAGGGGGGCCTACGAGCAGTACTTC
TRBJ2-1	TRBV7-9	TRBD2	-	CASSHGLAGISYNEQFF	TGTGCCAGCAGCCACGGACTAGCGGGGATCTCCTACAATGAGCAGTTCTTC
TRBJ1-5	TRBV2	-	once	CASSQQGFNQPQHF	TGTGCCAGCAGTCAACAGGGATTCAATCAGCCCCAGCATTTT
TRBJ2-3	TRBV6-1	TRBD2	-	CASSEAASGKDTQYF	TGTGCCAGCAGTGAAGCGGCTAGCGGGAAGGATACGCAGTATTTT
TRBJ1-5	TRBV6-5	TRBD1	few	CASSRTGFNQPQHF	TGTGCCAGCAGTAGGACAGGGTTCAATCAGCCCCAGCATTTT
TRBJ1-5	TRBV6-5	TRBD1	-	CASGTANQPQHF	TGTGCCAGCGGGACAGCGAATCAGCCCCAGCATTTT
TRBJ1-2	TRBV18	-	once	CASSPAQGRGNYGYTF	TGTGCCAGCTCACCGGCCCAGGGGAGGGGTAACTATGGCTACACCTTC
TRBJ2-3	TRBV9	-	-	CASSPRVLADTQYF	TGTGCCAGCAGCCCCAGGGTTTTGGCAGATACGCAGTATTTT
TRBJ2-1	TRBV5-5	TRBD2	-	CASSLPGGPHEQFF	TGTGCCAGCAGCTTGCCGGGAGGGCCGCATGAGCAGTTCTTC